This section outlines one TCR beta chain sequence together with its context. Its antigen is as yet unknown. The entry originates in a study of T cell responses to AZD1222 COVID-19 vaccine. Broader study findings: Close to half of spike-specific TCRs reportedly recognize unmutated variant regions.

Method: immunoSEQ multiplex PCR; TCRdb's copy keeps in-frame clones and lacks some. The sample shows 100,000 to 150,000 clones, roughly nine tenths of them seen only once. The trim removed 10 bases at V and 3 bases at J, leaving 10 bases unmatched. The CDR3 has 14 amino acids. Germline values: CDR1 LNHDA, CDR2 SQIVND (reference sequence). J is TRBJ2-3 and V is TRBV19; 7 bases map to TRBD2. Material: peripheral blood, obtained on day 0 of AZD1222 vaccination. The clonotype was recovered from an adult in good health. This chain's CDR3 is CATSWRGGTDTQYF. For the CDR3, the DNA is TGTGCCACCTCCTGGAGGGGAGGGACAGATACGCAGTATTTT.